These 2 T cell receptor beta chains were all obtained from the same sample, sequenced in a study of T-cell memory formation after mild COVID-19. TCRdb processed the 5' RACE reads anew with MiXCR; each CDR3 protein has one entry. The sample includes some 350,000 distinct CDR3 sequences, about 16% of them seen just once. The sequenced sample was PBMCs or a T cell subset sorted from them (not recorded which). The source is a man aged 18-30 years who had mild COVID-19 (a few samples of this study predate the infection). Cell type and time point are not known.

In this sample, this clonotype turned up a few times. V and J are TRBV6-5 and TRBJ2-5, with D uncertain. Germline V gene data show CDR1 as MNHEY and CDR2 as SVGAGI. V was pared by 2 bases and J by 1 base, with 5 bases between. This CDR3 has 13 residues. CDR3 bases: TGTGCCAGCAGTTACGGGCCCCAAGAGACCCAGTACTTC. Translation gives CASSYGPQETQYF.

This clonotype was seen at least ten times. The rearrangement uses TRBV7-9 and TRBJ2-3; 11 bases are a match to TRBD2. With V trimmed by 7 bases and J by 3 bases, 3 bases remained unmatched. The CDR3 consists of 14 residues. The germline gives CDR1 SEHNR, CDR2 FQNEAQ (reference sequence). CDR3 amino acids: CASTPSGGTDTQYF. DNA for the CDR3: TGTGCCAGCACCCCTAGCGGGGGGACAGATACGCAGTATTTT.